The present TCR beta chain was sequenced within a study of cytotoxic CD8 clonotypes in ibrutinib-treated CLL. As for the study in general: For this cohort, patients were some eleven relapsed/refractory and under 16 treatment-naive, while some 18 were IGHV unmutated.

This clone was seen just once. Its specificity is unknown. TCRdb's copy holds only in-frame clones and misses some; the assay was immunoSEQ multiplex PCR. This sample yields around 15,000 clones, of which about two thirds are seen a single time; about 20% belongs to the top ten. The study's findings and limits: Investigators sampled sustained-remission and progressing patients at differing times.

The CDR3 loop spans 10 amino acids. Per the germline V gene, CDR1 is DFQATT and CDR2 is SNEGSKA (reference sequence). This clonotype was obtained from a human donor with chronic lymphocytic leukemia. Sequencing was performed on PBMCs, taken before ibrutinib treatment. The genes are TRBV20-1 and TRBJ1-2, with D possibly being TRBD1 (5 bases). DNA for the CDR3: TGCAGCGTTCTGGGGGGGGACTACACCTTC. Residues: CSVLGGDYTF.